Following are 10 T cell receptor beta chains from one sample sequenced in a study of blood T cell repertoires in COVID-19. Data came from immunoSEQ multiplex PCR; TCRdb stores just in-frame clones and leaves some out. Counted here are about 110,000 clones, 70% to 90% occurring once; the ten biggest clones make up more than 7%. The specimen sequenced was peripheral blood. These receptors were collected from a woman between 65 and 79 years old who had recovered from COVID-19.

The chain combines TRBV18 with TRBJ2-2; 7 bases match TRBD2. The CDR3 totals 17 residues. The V and J ends lost 1 base and 2 bases, in that order; junction bases with no gene match: 7. The germline V gene encodes CDR1 KGHSH and CDR2 LQKENI. The CDR3 nucleotides are TGTGCCAGCTCACCACTCCAGGGACTACCTAACACCGGGGAGCTGTTTTTT. It is translated as CASSPLQGLPNTGELFF.

This chain links TRBV12-3 or TRBV12-4 with TRBJ1-3, with a weak D call TRBD1 (5 bases). Trimming removed 1 base at V and 4 bases at J, with 5 bases between. This CDR3 region has 13 residues. The CDR3 sequence is CASSLGQGNTIYF. In nucleotides, the CDR3 is TGTGCCAGCAGTTTAGGACAGGGAAACACCATATATTTT.

In this sample, this clone turned up once. The chain uses TRBV5-1 and TRBJ2-7, with 10 bases fitting TRBD2. Germline CDR1 and CDR2: SGHRS and YFSETQ. V dropped 0 bases and J dropped 4; count of bases not matched to a gene: 4. The CDR3 consists of 15 residues. CDR3 DNA: TGCGCCAGCAGCTTGGTGGCTAGCGGGAGATACGAGCAGTACTTC. Its protein product is CASSLVASGRYEQYF.

The chain uses TRBV6-5 and TRBJ1-5; no definite D call. Germline V gene lookup returns CDR1 MNHEY and CDR2 SVGAGI. Trimming removed 8 bases at V and 0 bases at J, with 11 bases between. The CDR3 runs to 14 residues. The CDR3 DNA reads TGTGCCAGCGATCGGGGAAATAGCAATCAGCCCCAGCATTTT. Its protein is CASDRGNSNQPQHF.

The sample holds a few counts of this clone. This chain connects TRBV18 to TRBJ1-5; D unresolved. Germline V gene lookup returns CDR1 KGHSH and CDR2 LQKENI. The V gene lost 6 bases and the J gene lost 0 bases, with 12 bases spanning the gap. The CDR3 spans 15 residues. CDR3 sequence reads: CASSPTVGSNQPQHF. The DNA for the CDR3 is TGTGCCAGCTCCCCCACCGTCGGTAGCAATCAGCCCCAGCATTTT.

The chain is built from TRBV5-4 and TRBJ2-2; 7 bases are shared with TRBD1. The CDR3 is 15 residues long. V trimming: 2 bases; J trimming: 4 bases; junction bases outside the gene matches: 5. CDR1 and CDR2 (germline): SGHNT, YYREEE (reference sequence). The DNA of the CDR3 is TGTGCCAGCAGCTTCGACAGGGCGAGCACCGGGGAGCTGTTTTTT. This sequence encodes CASSFDRASTGELFF.

The chain uses TRBV5-1 and TRBJ2-1; 15 nucleotides match TRBD2. Germline V gene data show CDR1 as SGHRS and CDR2 as YFSETQ. The CDR3 has 17 amino acids. Trimming cost V 3 bases and J 6 bases; bases outside gene matches: 7. The CDR3, as DNA: TGCGCCAGCAGCTCCCCTCGGACTAGCGGGAGGGCCAATGAGCAGTTCTTC. Translating it yields CASSSPRTSGRANEQFF.

The rearrangement links TRBV9 to TRBJ2-7, with 8 bases lining up with TRBD2. V lost 1 base to trimming and J lost 6 bases; unmatched junction nucleotides: 9. Looked up from germline, CDR1 is SGDLS and CDR2 is YYNGEE. The CDR3 is 15 residues long. The CDR3 DNA reads as TGTGCCAGCAGCGTAAGCGGGGGAAAGCACGGCGAGCAGTACTTC. Its protein is CASSVSGGKHGEQYF. The whole variable domain, remainder taken from reference TRBV9 and TRBJ2-7, is DSGVTQTPKHLITATGQRVTLRCSPRSGDLSVYWYQQSLDQGLQFLIQYYNGEERAKGNILERFSAQQFPDLHSELNLSSLELGDSALYFCASSVSGGKHGEQYFGPGTRLTVT.

The rearrangement uses TRBV4-3 and TRBJ2-3; 8 nucleotides match TRBD2. With 1 base clipped from V and 0 bases from J, the junction kept 9 bases outside the gene matches. The CDR3 has 18 amino acids. CDR1 is LGHNA and CDR2 is YSLEER in the germline V gene. The CDR3 bases are TGCGCCAGCAGCCAAGTGCTCGGTCAGCGGGGGAGCACAGATACGCAGTATTTT. Residues: CASSQVLGQRGSTDTQYF.

For the CDR3, the DNA is TGTGCCACCCATCCCTCTGGGGCCAACGTCCTGACTTTC. As protein: CATHPSGANVLTF. This rearrangement joins TRBV28 to TRBJ2-6; D is undetermined. V lost 10 bases to trimming and J lost 0 bases, with 7 bases between them. CDR3 size: 13 residues. CDR1 and CDR2 (germline): MDHEN, SYDVKM.